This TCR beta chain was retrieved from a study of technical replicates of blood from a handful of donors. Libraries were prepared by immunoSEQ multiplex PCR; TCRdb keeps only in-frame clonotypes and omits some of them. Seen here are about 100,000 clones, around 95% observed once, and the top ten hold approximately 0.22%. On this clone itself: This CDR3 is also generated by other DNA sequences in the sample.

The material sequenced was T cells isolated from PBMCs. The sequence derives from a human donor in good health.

CDR3 amino acids: CASSLTGYSNQPQHF. Written as DNA, the CDR3 is TGTGCCAGCAGTTTAACCGGGTATAGCAATCAGCCCCAGCATTTT. The V gene is TRBV27, the J gene TRBJ1-5; D gene uncertain. The germline gives CDR1 MNHEY, CDR2 SMNVEV (reference sequence). Trimming took 2 bases from V and 0 from J, leaving 8 bases between them. CDR3 length equals 15 residues.